A single sample is the source of the 12 T cell receptor beta chains below, sequenced in a study of T cell changes during pregnancy in multiple sclerosis (dated by TCRdb to the late 2010s). Library method: the immunoSEQ multiplex PCR assay. This immuneACCESS table, as held by TCRdb, lists in-frame sequences with V and J called but not all clones. Of the missing ones, under half trace to an unresolved V gene in checked studies; the others have no known cause. The table for this sample lists 45,000 to 60,000 clones; around 90% of them were counted only once. 0.61% of the sample is held by the ten biggest clonotypes. The sample in question was CD4+ T cells from peripheral blood mononuclear cells, obtained after pregnancy. The receptors originated from a female donor in good health, enrolled as a control in a pregnancy study.

The genes are TRBV11-2 and TRBJ2-7; 13 bases line up with TRBD2. Germline CDR1 is SGHAT and CDR2 is FQNNGV. V was pared by 6 bases and J by 2 bases, with 4 bases of the junction left unmatched. The CDR3 sequence is 15 residues long. CDR3 nucleotides: TGTGCCAGCAGAGCAACTAGCGGGGGGGCCTACGAGCAGTACTTC. Encoded protein: CASRATSGGAYEQYF.

The rearrangement uses TRBV9 and TRBJ1-3; no clear D. Germline V gives CDR1 SGDLS, CDR2 YYNGEE. The CDR3 sequence is 13 residues long. V was clipped by 0 bases and J by 8 bases, with 9 bases between them. The CDR3 DNA reads as TGTGCCAGCAGCGTAGTTCCCGGGGACACCATATATTTT. It codes for CASSVVPGDTIYF.

This clone is a singleton in its sample. The V and J genes are TRBV2 and TRBJ2-2; a weak D match, TRBD1 (6 bases). V was shortened by 10 bases and J by 2 bases, with 14 bases between the two germline ends. Germline assignment: CDR1 SNHLY and CDR2 FYNNEI. The CDR3 is made up of 14 amino acids. CDR3 DNA: TGTGCCACCTCAGGGGAGATCAACACCGGGGAGCTGTTTTTT. Amino acids: CATSGEINTGELFF. Filled out from reference TRBV2 and TRBJ2-2, the complete variable domain reads EPEVTQTPSHQVTQMGQEVILRCVPISNHLYFYWYRQILGQKVEFLVSFYNNEISEKSEIFDDQFSVERPDGSNFTLKIRSTKLEDSAMYFCATSGEINTGELFFGEGSRLTVL.

The V and J genes are TRBV18 and TRBJ1-2; 8 bases are a match to TRBD1. The CDR3 is 13 amino acids. Germline CDR1 and CDR2: KGHSH and LQKENI. Trimming removed 3 bases from V and 6 bases from J; junction bases left unmatched: 3. The CDR3 nucleotides read TGTGCCAGCTCACCGCAGGGGGCTGATGGCTACACCTTC. Translation gives CASSPQGADGYTF.

The chain has TRBV11-1 and TRBJ2-7; TRBD1 is a possible D gene (5 bases). Germline values: CDR1 SGHAT, CDR2 FQDESV (reference sequence). V lost 5 bases to trimming and J lost 2 bases, with 10 bases between them. The CDR3 is 13 amino acids. In nucleotides, the CDR3 is TGTGCCAGCAGCCGGACAAGGACCTACGAGCAGTACTTC. Translation gives CASSRTRTYEQYF. Combining the CDR3 with reference TRBV11-1 and TRBJ2-7 gives the whole variable domain EAEVAQSPRYKITEKSQAVAFWCDPISGHATLYWYRQILGQGPELLVQFQDESVVDDSQLPKDRFSAERLKGVDSTLKIQPAELGDSAMYLCASSRTRTYEQYFGPGTRLTVT.

Comments on this clone: The junction and the germline gene differ at one end; a read error may be behind it. The chain couples TRBV11-3 to TRBJ2-2, with TRBD2 matching 8 bases. The CDR3 totals 17 residues. CDR1 is SGHNT, CDR2 YENEEA, per germline. This CDR3 is CASSLEGWREAPGELFF. The DNA for the CDR3 is TGTGCCAGCAGCCTAGAGGGTTGGCGGGAGGCGCCCGGGGAGCTGTTTTTT.

V is TRBV5-8 and J is TRBJ2-1; TRBD1 matches at 7 bases. Germline CDR1 and CDR2: SGHTS and YDEGEE. This CDR3 spans 15 amino acids. J was trimmed by 5 bases and V by 4 bases; bases with no gene match: 9. The CDR3 DNA reads TGTGCCAGCAGCGTCGGGACAGACAGCAACAATGAGCAGTTCTTC. It encodes CASSVGTDSNNEQFF. The whole variable domain, filled in from reference TRBV5-8 and TRBJ2-1, reads EAGVTQSPTHLIKTRGQQATLRCSPISGHTSVYWYQQALGLGLQFLLWYDEGEERNRGNFPPRFSGRQFPNYSSELNVNALELEDSALYLCASSVGTDSNNEQFFGPGTRLTVL.

The genes are TRBV4-2 and TRBJ2-7, with TRBD1 identical over 7 bases. V trimming: 1 base; J trimming: 3 bases; junction bases outside the gene matches: 3. Germline assignment: CDR1 LGHNA and CDR2 YNFKEQ. The CDR3 sequence is 14 residues long. CDR3 protein: CASSQGQGFYEQYF. In DNA form, the CDR3 reads TGTGCCAGCAGCCAAGGACAGGGTTTCTACGAGCAGTACTTC.

This chain connects TRBV5-4 to TRBJ1-1; no clear D gene. The germline V gene encodes CDR1 SGHNT and CDR2 YYREEE (reference sequence). Trimming stripped 0 bases from V and 0 bases from J, with 15 bases between. The CDR3 contains 17 residues. CDR3 protein: CASSLDPLGVLNTEAFF. The CDR3, as DNA: TGTGCCAGCAGCTTGGATCCTTTGGGAGTTTTGAACACTGAAGCTTTCTTT.

The J gene is TRBJ2-5, the V gene TRBV7-3, with TRBD2 matching 8 bases. V trimming: 5 bases; J trimming: 5 bases; junction bases outside the gene matches: 7. Per the germline V gene, CDR1 is SGHTA and CDR2 is FQGTGA. This CDR3 region has 14 residues. The DNA of the CDR3 is TGTGCCAGCAGCGCCGGGGGGGCGATGGAGACCCAGTACTTC. The encoded protein is CASSAGGAMETQYF.

This clone was recorded a few times. The chain employs TRBV7-2 and TRBJ1-3; TRBD1 is a possible D gene (5 bases). Germline values: CDR1 SGHTA, CDR2 FQGNSA. The CDR3 consists of 16 residues. V lost 4 bases and J lost 0, with 13 bases in between. The CDR3 reads CASSSRQSLSGNTIYF. CDR3 coding DNA: TGTGCCAGCAGCTCCCGACAGAGCCTCTCTGGAAACACCATATATTTT.

The chain combines TRBV5-1 with TRBJ2-5; D is possibly TRBD1 (6 bases). Trimming took off 1 base at V and 5 bases at J, with 15 bases between the two ends. The CDR3 length is 15 residues. Germline V gene lookup returns CDR1 SGHRS and CDR2 YFSETQ. This CDR3 reads CASSLNGQRRETQYF. CDR3 nucleotides: TGCGCCAGCAGCTTGAACGGACAGAGGCGGGAGACCCAGTACTTC.